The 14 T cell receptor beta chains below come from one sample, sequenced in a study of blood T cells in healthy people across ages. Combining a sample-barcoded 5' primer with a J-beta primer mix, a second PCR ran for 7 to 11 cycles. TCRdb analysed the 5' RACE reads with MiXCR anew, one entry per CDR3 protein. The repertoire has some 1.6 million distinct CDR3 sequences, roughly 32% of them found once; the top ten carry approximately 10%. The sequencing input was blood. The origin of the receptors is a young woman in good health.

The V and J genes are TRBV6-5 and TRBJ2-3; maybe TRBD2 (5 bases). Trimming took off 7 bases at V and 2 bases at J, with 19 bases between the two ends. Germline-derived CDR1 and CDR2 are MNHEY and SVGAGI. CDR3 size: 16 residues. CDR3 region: CASTRFGGSNTDTQYF. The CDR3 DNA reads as TGTGCCAGCACCCGGTTCGGAGGTTCGAACACAGATACGCAGTATTTT.

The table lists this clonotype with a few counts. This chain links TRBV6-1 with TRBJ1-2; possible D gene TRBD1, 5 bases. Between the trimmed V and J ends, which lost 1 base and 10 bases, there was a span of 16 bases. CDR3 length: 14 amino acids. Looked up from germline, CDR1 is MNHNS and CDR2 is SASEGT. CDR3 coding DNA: TGTGCCAGCAGTGAAGGGGTGACCAGGGAAGACTACACCTTC. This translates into CASSEGVTREDYTF.

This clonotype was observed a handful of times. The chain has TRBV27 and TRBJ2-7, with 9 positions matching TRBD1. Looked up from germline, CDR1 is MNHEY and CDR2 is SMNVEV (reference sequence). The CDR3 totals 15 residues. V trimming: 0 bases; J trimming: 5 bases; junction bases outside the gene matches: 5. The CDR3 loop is CASSLSTGGDNEQYF. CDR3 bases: TGTGCCAGCAGTTTATCGACAGGGGGTGATAACGAGCAGTACTTC.

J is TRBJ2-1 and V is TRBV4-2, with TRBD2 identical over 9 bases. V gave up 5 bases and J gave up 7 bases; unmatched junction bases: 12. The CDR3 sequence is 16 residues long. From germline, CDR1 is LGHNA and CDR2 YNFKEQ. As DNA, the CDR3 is TGTGCCAGCAGCGAAGGGGGCGGGAGGGCCGTAAATGAGCAGTTCTTC. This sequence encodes CASSEGGGRAVNEQFF.

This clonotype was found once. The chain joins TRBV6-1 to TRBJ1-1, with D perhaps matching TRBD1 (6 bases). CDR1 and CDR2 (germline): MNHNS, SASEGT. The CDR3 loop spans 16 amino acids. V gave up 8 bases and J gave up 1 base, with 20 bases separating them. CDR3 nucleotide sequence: TGTGCCAGCGGCAGCAGGGGCGCGACGGGGAACACTGAAGCTTTCTTT. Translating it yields CASGSRGATGNTEAFF.

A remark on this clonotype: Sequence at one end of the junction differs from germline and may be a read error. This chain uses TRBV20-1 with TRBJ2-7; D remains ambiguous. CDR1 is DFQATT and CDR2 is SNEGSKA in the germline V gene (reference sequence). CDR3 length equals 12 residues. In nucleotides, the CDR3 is TGCAGGGCTACTGGACGGAGCTACGAGCAGTACTTC. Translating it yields CRATGRSYEQYF.

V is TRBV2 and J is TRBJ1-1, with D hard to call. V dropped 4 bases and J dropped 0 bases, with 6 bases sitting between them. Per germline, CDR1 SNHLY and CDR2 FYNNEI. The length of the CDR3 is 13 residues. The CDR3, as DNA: TGTGCCAGCAGTGTCATGTTGAACACTGAAGCTTTCTTT. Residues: CASSVMLNTEAFF.

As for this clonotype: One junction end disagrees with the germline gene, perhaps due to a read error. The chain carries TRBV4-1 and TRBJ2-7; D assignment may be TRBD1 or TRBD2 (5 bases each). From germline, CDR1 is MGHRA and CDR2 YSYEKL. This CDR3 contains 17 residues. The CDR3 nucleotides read TGCGCCAACAGCCAAAGACTCACGGGGCGTTTTGACTACGAGCAGTACTTC. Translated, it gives CANSQRLTGRFDYEQYF.

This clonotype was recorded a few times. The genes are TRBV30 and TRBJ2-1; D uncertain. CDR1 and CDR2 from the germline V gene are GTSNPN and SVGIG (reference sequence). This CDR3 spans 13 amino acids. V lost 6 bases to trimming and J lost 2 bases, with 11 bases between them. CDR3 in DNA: TGTGCCTGCCAAAGGCAGACCTACAATGAGCAGTTCTTC. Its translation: CACQRQTYNEQFF.

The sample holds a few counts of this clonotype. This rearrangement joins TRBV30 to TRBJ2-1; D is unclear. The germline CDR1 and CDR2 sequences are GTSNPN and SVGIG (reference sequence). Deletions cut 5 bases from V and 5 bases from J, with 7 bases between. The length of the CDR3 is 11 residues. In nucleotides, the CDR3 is TGTGCCTGGGTTCAAGACAATGAGCAGTTCTTC. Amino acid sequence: CAWVQDNEQFF.

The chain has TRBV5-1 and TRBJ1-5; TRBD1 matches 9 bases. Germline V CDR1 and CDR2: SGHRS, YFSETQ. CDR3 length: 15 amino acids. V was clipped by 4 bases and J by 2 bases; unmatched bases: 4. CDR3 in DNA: TGCGCCAGCAGCCCCTGGACAGGGGGCAATCAGCCCCAGCATTTT. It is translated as CASSPWTGGNQPQHF. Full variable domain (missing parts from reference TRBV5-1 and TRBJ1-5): KAGVTQTPRYLIKTRGQQVTLSCSPISGHRSVSWYQQTPGQGLQFLFEYFSETQRNKGNFPGRFSGRQFSNSRSEMNVSTLELGDSALYLCASSPWTGGNQPQHFGDGTRLSIL.

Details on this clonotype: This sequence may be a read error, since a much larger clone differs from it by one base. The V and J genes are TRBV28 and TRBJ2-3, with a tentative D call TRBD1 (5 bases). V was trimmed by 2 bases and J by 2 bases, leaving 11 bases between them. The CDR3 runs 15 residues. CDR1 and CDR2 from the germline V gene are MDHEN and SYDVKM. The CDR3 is CASSLRAGPTDTQYF. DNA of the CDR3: TGTGCCAGCAGTTTAAGGGCAGGGCCCACAGATACGCAGTATTTT.

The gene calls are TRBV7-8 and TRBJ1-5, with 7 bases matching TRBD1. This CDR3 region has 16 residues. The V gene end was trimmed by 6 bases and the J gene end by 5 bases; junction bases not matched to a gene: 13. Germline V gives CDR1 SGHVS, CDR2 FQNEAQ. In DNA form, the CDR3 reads TGTGCCAGCAGTTTACTGCCCTCCGACAGGGATCAGCCCCAGCATTTT. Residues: CASSLLPSDRDQPQHF.

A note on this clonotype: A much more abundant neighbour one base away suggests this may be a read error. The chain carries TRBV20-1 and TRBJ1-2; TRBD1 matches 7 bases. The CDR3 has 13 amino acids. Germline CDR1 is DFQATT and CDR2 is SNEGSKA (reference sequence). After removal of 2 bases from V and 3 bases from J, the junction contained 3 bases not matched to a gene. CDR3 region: CSARRQGDYGYTF. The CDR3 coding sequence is TGCAGTGCTAGACGGCAGGGGGACTATGGCTACACCTTC.